A selection of T cell receptor beta chains follows, all from one sample in a study of blood T cell repertoires in COVID-19. The table came from immunoSEQ multiplex PCR; TCRdb's copy has only in-frame clones and leaves some out. The sample yields under 250,000 clones, approximately 80% seen once. The sample consisted of peripheral blood. These receptors were taken from a man aged 35 to 55 with acute or convalescent COVID-19. Each CDR3 is given with its conserved first and last residue. The D gene is left open where the match is weak. Some rows mark clone size as missing; the rest say once, few, many or name a class of expanded clone.

j_call	v_call	d_call	clone_size	cdr3_nt	cdr3_aa
TRBJ1-1	TRBV30	NA	NA	TGTGCCTGGAGTGTTAGCCCGGGGAAGGGCACTGAAGCTTTCTTT	CAWSVSPGKGTEAFF
TRBJ2-6	TRBV30	NA	NA	TGTGCCTGGAGCGCTTACCAGGGGAACGGGGCCAACGTCCTGACTTTC	CAWSAYQGNGANVLTF
TRBJ2-1	TRBV5-1	TRBD1	NA	TGCGCCAGCAGCTTACCGAGGACAGGGAATGAGCAGTTCTTC	CASSLPRTGNEQFF
TRBJ2-5	TRBV18	NA	NA	TGTGCCAGCTCAGCTACAGGGCGAGAGACCCAGTACTTC	CASSATGRETQYF
TRBJ2-3	TRBV2	NA	NA	TGTGCCAGCACGAGCGCGGTGGGCACAGATACGCAGTATTTT	CASTSAVGTDTQYF
TRBJ2-1	TRBV12-3/TRBV12-4	NA	NA	TGTGCCAGCAGTTTGAGCCCCCTCAATGAGCAGTTCTTC	CASSLSPLNEQFF
TRBJ1-1	TRBV2	NA	NA	TGTGCCAGCAGTGGGACGGCGGACTACACTGAAGCTTTCTTT	CASSGTADYTEAFF
TRBJ2-3	TRBV15	NA	NA	TGTGCCACCAGCAGACACTTTTTCCCCAGACTAGAGACTGACACAGATACGCAGTATTTT	CATSRHFFPRLETDTDTQYF
TRBJ2-6	TRBV5-8	NA	NA	TGTGCCAGCAGCCCCCCGAGGTCTGGGGCCAACGTCCTGACTTTC	CASSPPRSGANVLTF
TRBJ1-1	TRBV5-1	NA	NA	TGCGCCGTAACGACAGGACAGAACACTGAAGCTTTCTTT	CAVTTGQNTEAFF
TRBJ2-5	TRBV7-8	NA	NA	TGTGCCACCTGCCGGGGCATTGCCGAGACCCAGTACTTC	CATCRGIAETQYF
TRBJ2-1	TRBV11-2	NA	once	TGTGCCAGCAGCTCGGGTGAGGCCAACAATGAGCAGTTCTTC	CASSSGEANNEQFF
TRBJ1-2	TRBV4-3	NA	NA	TGCGCCAGCAGCCAAGAAGGCAGGGCATGGGGCTACACCTTC	CASSQEGRAWGYTF
TRBJ2-7	TRBV11-1	TRBD2	few	TGTGCCAGCAGCTCAGGCCTAGCGGGAGCCTACGAGCAGTACTTC	CASSSGLAGAYEQYF
TRBJ2-2	TRBV30	TRBD2	NA	TGTGCCTGGAGTGTACTAGCGGAGGGGGAGCTGTTTTTT	CAWSVLAEGELFF
TRBJ1-3	TRBV29-1	NA	NA	TGCAGCGTCGGGACAAGAGGAAACACCATATATTTT	CSVGTRGNTIYF
TRBJ2-6	TRBV3-1/TRBV3-2	NA	NA	TGTGCCAGCAAACAGGGTTCCGCTGGGGCCAACGTCCTGACTTTC	CASKQGSAGANVLTF
TRBJ1-4	TRBV30	NA	NA	TGTGCCTGGAGTGTAAACGCCGGGGGAGAAAAACTGTTTTTT	CAWSVNAGGEKLFF
TRBJ1-5	TRBV7-2	NA	NA	TGTGCCAGCAGTTACCTCAGGGTAGATCAGCCCCAGCATTTT	CASSYLRVDQPQHF
TRBJ1-5	TRBV10-3	TRBD1	NA	TGTGCCATCAGCAACGACAGGGGGCGTCAGCCCCAGCATTTT	CAISNDRGRQPQHF
TRBJ1-5	TRBV5-1	NA	NA	TGCGCCAGCAGCTTGGACGGTCAGCCCCAGCATTTT	CASSLDGQPQHF
TRBJ1-2	TRBV4-2	TRBD1	NA	TGTGCCAGCAGCCTTAGGGACAGCGCGAACTATGGCTACACCTTC	CASSLRDSANYGYTF
TRBJ2-1	TRBV10-3	TRBD2	NA	TGTGCCATCAGCCAGCGGGAGGCAGGGGACAATGAGCAGTTCTTC	CAISQREAGDNEQFF
TRBJ1-2	TRBV19	NA	NA	TGTGCCAGTAGTATTCTACAGGTGGGGCATGGCTACACCTTC	CASSILQVGHGYTF
TRBJ2-7	TRBV25-1	NA	NA	TGTGCCAGCAGTGAGTTTGGGGAGGCCGAGCAGTACTTC	CASSEFGEAEQYF
TRBJ2-1	TRBV10-3	TRBD1	once	TGTGCCATCAGTGAGTCCCCACCTACAGGGGGTCCTTACAATGAGCAGTTCTTC	CAISESPPTGGPYNEQFF
TRBJ2-1	TRBV7-2	TRBD2	NA	TGTGCCAGCAGCTTGTTAGCGGGTTACAATGAGCAGTTCTTC	CASSLLAGYNEQFF
TRBJ2-2	TRBV30	NA	NA	TGTGCCTGGAGTGTTAGGCAGGTCACCGGGGAGCTGTTTTTT	CAWSVRQVTGELFF
TRBJ2-1	TRBV10-1	TRBD2	NA	TGCGCCACGGAGCCGTCGGTAGGCTGGGCGGGAGTAGGGAATGAGCAGTTCTTC	CATEPSVGWAGVGNEQFF
TRBJ1-2	TRBV28	TRBD1	NA	TGTGCCAGCAGCAGTTGGACAGGTGACTATGGCTACACCTTC	CASSSWTGDYGYTF
TRBJ2-1	TRBV5-4	NA	NA	TGTGCCAGCAGCTTCGACTCAAATGAGCAGTTCTTC	CASSFDSNEQFF
TRBJ2-7	TRBV4-3	NA	few	TGCGCCAGCAGCCCGTTTACAGGGTCGGGCTACGAGCAGTACTTC	CASSPFTGSGYEQYF
TRBJ2-1	TRBV30	NA	NA	TGTGCCCATCTCGGAGTCTCCTACAATGAGCAGTTCTTC	CAHLGVSYNEQFF
TRBJ2-3	TRBV2	TRBD1	NA	TGTGCCAGCACCCGACAGGGGATCACAGATACGCAGTATTTT	CASTRQGITDTQYF
TRBJ2-3	TRBV14	TRBD2	NA	TGTGCCAGCAGCCAAGGACTAGCGCCCGATACGCAGTATTTT	CASSQGLAPDTQYF
TRBJ2-1	TRBV6-4	TRBD2	NA	TGTGCCAGCAGTGACTCGGGACTAGCGACTACCGATGAGCAGTTCTTC	CASSDSGLATTDEQFF
TRBJ1-5	TRBV11-2	NA	NA	TGTGCCAGCAGCTTCAATTTCAATCAGCCCCAGCATTTT	CASSFNFNQPQHF
TRBJ2-1	TRBV18	TRBD1	NA	TGTGCCAGCTCAGACGACAGGGACGAGCAGTTCTTC	CASSDDRDEQFF
TRBJ1-2	TRBV30	TRBD1	NA	TGTGCCTGGAGTCGGACAGGGGGAGTCCATGGCTACACCTTC	CAWSRTGGVHGYTF
TRBJ2-5	TRBV6-5	TRBD2	NA	TGTGCCAGCAGTTTTTGGACTAGCGGTAAAGAGACCCAGTACTTC	CASSFWTSGKETQYF
TRBJ1-4	TRBV11-2	TRBD1	NA	TGTGCCAGCAGGACAAACAGGGGGCGTCGGGAAAAACTGTTTTTT	CASRTNRGRREKLFF
TRBJ1-6	TRBV2	NA	NA	TGTGCCAGCAGGTCGGAGAGCTCCTATAATTCACCCCTCCACTTT	CASRSESSYNSPLHF
TRBJ1-3	TRBV29-1	TRBD1	NA	TGCAGCGTAGGACAGGCTGGAAACACCATATATTTT	CSVGQAGNTIYF
TRBJ1-1	TRBV6-6	NA	once	TGTGCCAGCAGCCTGTCGACTGAAGCTTTCTTT	CASSLSTEAFF